Listed below are T cell receptor beta chains from one sample, sequenced in a study of OX40 agonist ivuxolimab in advanced cancers. Repertoires were generated with immunoSEQ multiplex PCR, while TCRdb's copy carries only in-frame clones and drops some. The data contain around 85,000 clones, 91% of them singletons. Sequenced here: CD4+ or CD8+ T cells sorted from blood, sampled in a trial of the OX40 agonist ivuxolimab. All receptors derive from an adult with an advanced solid tumor such as melanoma, head and neck, liver or kidney cancer. Each CDR3 is given with its conserved first and last residue. D genes are given only for firm matches. Size is stated for part of the rows, as once, few or many counts, or as a class when the clone is expanded.

J	V	D	size	DNA	CDR3
TRBJ2-7	TRBV9	TRBD2	NA	TGTGCCAGCAGCGTAGGGCTAGCGGGGTACGAGCAGTACTTC	CASSVGLAGYEQYF
TRBJ1-1	TRBV5-1	NA	NA	TGCGCCAGCAGAAATCCAGGAGGGGACACTGAAGCTTTCTTT	CASRNPGGDTEAFF
TRBJ2-2	TRBV27	TRBD1	NA	TGTGCCAGCCGCCCCCAGGGGGACACCGGGGAGCTGTTTTTT	CASRPQGDTGELFF
TRBJ1-2	TRBV5-6	NA	NA	TGTGCCAGCAGCTTAGAGGGGATAGCCAACCATCCGAACTATGGCTACACCTTC	CASSLEGIANHPNYGYTF
TRBJ1-3	TRBV15	NA	NA	TGTGCCACCAGCAGCTCAGGGGTTCCTCCTGGAAACACCATATATTTT	CATSSSGVPPGNTIYF
TRBJ1-5	TRBV28	NA	NA	TGTGCCAGCAGCCTCACAGGGTACAATCAGCCCCAGCATTTT	CASSLTGYNQPQHF
TRBJ2-7	TRBV28	NA	NA	TGTGCCAGCAGTTGGGGGTACGAGCAGTACTTC	CASSWGYEQYF
TRBJ1-2	TRBV2	TRBD1	NA	TGTGCCAGCAACTTGGGACAGGGGGTAGGTGGCTACACCTTC	CASNLGQGVGGYTF
TRBJ2-2	TRBV28	TRBD1	NA	TGTGCCAGCAGTCCGAACAGGGGGAACACCGGGGAGCTGTTTTTT	CASSPNRGNTGELFF
TRBJ2-3	TRBV9	NA	NA	TGTGCCAGCAGCCGGGACTTGAGCACAGATACGCAGTATTTT	CASSRDLSTDTQYF
TRBJ2-1	TRBV19	NA	NA	TGTGCCAGTAGTATCCTAGTTTCCCCCCATGAGCAGTTCTTC	CASSILVSPHEQFF
TRBJ2-7	TRBV4-2	NA	once	TGTGCCAGCAGTTATGGGCCGGGGTACGAGCAGTACTTC	CASSYGPGYEQYF
TRBJ1-3	TRBV6-5	TRBD1	NA	TGTGCCAGCAGTTACTTGGGACAGCCTGGAAACACCATATATTTT	CASSYLGQPGNTIYF
TRBJ2-1	TRBV7-9	NA	NA	TGTGCCAGCAGCCCCCTAGACTACAATGAGCAGTTCTTC	CASSPLDYNEQFF
TRBJ2-1	TRBV28	TRBD1	once	TGTGCCAGCAGTTTATATGGGACAGGGGGCTTTGAGCAGTTCTTC	CASSLYGTGGFEQFF
TRBJ2-4	TRBV4-1	NA	NA	TGCGCCAGCAGCCAAGATCGGGAAGACATTCAGTACTTC	CASSQDREDIQYF
TRBJ2-1	TRBV28	TRBD2	NA	TGTGCCAGCAGTATAGCGGGGGGTAGCTCCTACAATGAGCAGTTCTTC	CASSIAGGSSYNEQFF
TRBJ1-2	TRBV30	NA	NA	TGTGCCTGGACCGACGGTAGGGTTGGTGGCTACACCTTC	CAWTDGRVGGYTF
TRBJ2-1	TRBV2	TRBD2	NA	TGTGCCAGCAGTGCTGGTTTGAGGGAGGGATCAATAAACAATGAGCAGTTCTTC	CASSAGLREGSINNEQFF
TRBJ2-1	TRBV27	NA	NA	TGTGCCAGCAGTTGGACCCTTAACAATGAGCAGTTCTTC	CASSWTLNNEQFF
TRBJ1-3	TRBV6-6	TRBD1	NA	TGTGCCAGCAGTAGGGACAGGGACTATGGAAACACCATATATTTT	CASSRDRDYGNTIYF
TRBJ1-5	TRBV28	TRBD1	NA	TGTGCCAGCAGTTTAGGACAGGGTCGGCAGCCCCAGCATTTT	CASSLGQGRQPQHF
TRBJ1-4	TRBV4-3	NA	NA	TGCGCCAGCAGCCAAGAAACCTGGGGGACAACTAATGAAAAACTGTTTTTT	CASSQETWGTTNEKLFF
TRBJ2-1	TRBV15	NA	NA	TGTGCCACCAGCAGAGCAGTTTACAATGAGCAGTTCTTC	CATSRAVYNEQFF
TRBJ2-1	TRBV5-4	NA	NA	TGTGCCAGCAGCTTTTTAGGAATGGGCTACAATGAGCAGTTCTTC	CASSFLGMGYNEQFF
TRBJ2-3	TRBV27	NA	NA	TGTGCCAGCAGTTTAGGCTTCGCAGATACGCAGTATTTT	CASSLGFADTQYF
TRBJ2-3	TRBV27	NA	NA	TGTGCCAGCAGTTTTTCGGCGGGGGCGGGAGATACGCAGTATTTT	CASSFSAGAGDTQYF
TRBJ1-1	TRBV27	TRBD1	NA	TGTGCCAGCAGTCATAACAGGGGTCCGAACACTGAAGCTTTCTTT	CASSHNRGPNTEAFF
TRBJ1-5	TRBV27	NA	NA	TGTGCCAGCAGTTTAGGTCGGGGCACCGGCAATCAGCCCCAGCATTTT	CASSLGRGTGNQPQHF
TRBJ2-2	TRBV6-5	TRBD2	once	TGTGCCAGCAGTTACCCGCGGGGGGACGTAACCGGGGAGCTGTTTTTT	CASSYPRGDVTGELFF
TRBJ1-2	TRBV4-1	TRBD1	NA	TGCGCCAGCAGCCAAGTGACAGGGTATTATGGCTACACCTTC	CASSQVTGYYGYTF
TRBJ2-1	TRBV19	NA	NA	TGTGCCAGTAGTATCAAATCAAACAATTACGGTCCCTCCTACAATGAGCAGTTCTTC	CASSIKSNNYGPSYNEQFF
TRBJ2-1	TRBV4-2	NA	NA	TGTGCCAGCAGCCAAGAACCCACTAGCAATGAGCAGTTCTTC	CASSQEPTSNEQFF
TRBJ2-1	TRBV7-2	NA	NA	TGTGCCAGCAGCTTAGGAGCCGGGACCATCAACAATGAGCAGTTCTTC	CASSLGAGTINNEQFF
TRBJ1-5	TRBV30	TRBD1	NA	TGTGCCTGGAGTACGGACAGGGCCCAGCCCCAGCATTTT	CAWSTDRAQPQHF
TRBJ1-1	TRBV27	TRBD1	NA	TGTGCCAGCAGTTCTTTCTACAGGGGGCCGGAAGACCGGGGGAACACTGAAGCTTTCTTT	CASSSFYRGPEDRGNTEAFF
TRBJ2-3	TRBV4-3	NA	NA	TGCGCCAGCAGCCAAGAGGCGGCAGCAGATACGCAGTATTTT	CASSQEAAADTQYF
TRBJ1-1	TRBV6-4	NA	few	TGTGCCAGCAGTAGGGCGGTGAACACTGAAGCTTTCTTT	CASSRAVNTEAFF
TRBJ1-5	TRBV30	NA	NA	TGTGCCTGGAGAGACCGAGATGGACAGACGTATCAGCCCCAGCATTTT	CAWRDRDGQTYQPQHF
TRBJ2-6	TRBV6-1	NA	NA	TGTGCCAGCGGTGACCACAGTGCCTGGGGGTTAGGGGCCAACGTCCTGACTTTC	CASGDHSAWGLGANVLTF
TRBJ2-1	TRBV27	NA	NA	TGTGCCAGCAGTTTAGTGGGGGGGGCTGAGGAGCAGTTCTTC	CASSLVGGAEEQFF
TRBJ1-1	TRBV30	NA	NA	TGTGCCTGGAGTGTATTGCGGGACACTGAAGCTTTCTTT	CAWSVLRDTEAFF
TRBJ1-4	TRBV10-3	TRBD1	NA	TGTGCCATCAGTGAGTCGGGAGACAGGGCACAACCAACTAATGAAAAACTGTTTTTT	CAISESGDRAQPTNEKLFF
TRBJ1-2	TRBV30	NA	NA	TGTGCCTGGAGTGTTTCGGGCGGGGGCTACACCTTC	CAWSVSGGGYTF
TRBJ1-5	TRBV6-4	NA	once	TGTGCCAGCAGTCCCTCATTGGGTCAGCCCCAGCATTTT	CASSPSLGQPQHF
TRBJ2-7	TRBV15	NA	NA	TGTGCCACCAGCAGCGGGGTCTCCTACGAGCAGTACTTC	CATSSGVSYEQYF
TRBJ1-4	TRBV15	NA	NA	TGTGCCACCAGCTCCGACGGAAATAATGAAAAACTGTTTTTT	CATSSDGNNEKLFF
TRBJ1-3	TRBV20-1	NA	NA	TGCGGAGCCACAGATGGAAACACCATATATTTT	CGATDGNTIYF
TRBJ1-1	TRBV6-5	NA	NA	TGTGCCACCCTGAAAAGGTATGCTGCTGAAGCTTTCTTT	CATLKRYAAEAFF
TRBJ2-3	TRBV5-1	NA	NA	TGCGCCAGCAGCTTGGTTTCCGACACAGATACGCAGTATTTT	CASSLVSDTDTQYF
TRBJ1-2	TRBV4-2	NA	NA	TGTGCCAGCAGCCAAGATTACGGGAACTATGGCTACACCTTC	CASSQDYGNYGYTF
TRBJ2-7	TRBV10-3	TRBD1	NA	TGTGCCATCAGTGACTCCGGGACAGTTTACGAGCAGTACTTC	CAISDSGTVYEQYF
TRBJ1-5	TRBV13	NA	NA	TGTGCCAGCAGCTTAGCTGGTCAGCCCCAGCATTTT	CASSLAGQPQHF